In its sample, the clone carrying this T cell receptor (beta chain) is medium-sized. Sequenced by immunoSEQ multiplex PCR; TCRdb stores in-frame clones only, minus some. This repertoire shows fewer than 35,000 clones, around nine tenths found once; its top ten account for roughly 23%. This entry belongs to a study of sequential checkpoint blockade in melanoma. Treatment in this sample: randomized to nivolumab then ipilimumab (arm A) or the reverse (arm B). Germline lookup yields CDR1 MNHEY and CDR2 SMNVEV (reference sequence). CDR3 length: 14 amino acids. V shed 3 bases and J shed 7 bases, with 13 bases lying between them.

The sequence came from a human donor with melanoma. Source: CD8+ T cells sorted from blood (inferred from file names), taken from a patient given nivolumab and ipilimumab in sequence. The rearrangement links TRBV27 to TRBJ1-5; weak D call: TRBD1 (5 bases). CDR3 sequence reads: CASSFSKGKQPQHF. The CDR3 nucleotides are TGTGCCAGCAGTTTTTCCAAGGGGAAACAGCCCCAGCATTTT.